The 2 T cell receptor beta chains below were found in one sample sequenced in a study of post-analysis software for immune sequencing data. Their cognate antigens are unknown. Study-wide results and caveats: Four to six TRBV segments were more frequent in patients than controls; TRBV5-6, TRBV5-1 and TRBV20-1 belonged to this group.

Researchers reported that TCR beta cDNA libraries carried unique molecular identifiers. TCRdb recomputed calls from the PCR reads with MiXCR, one row per CDR3 protein. The profile shows 650,000 to 850,000 distinct CDR3 sequences, approximately 50% of them singletons. Sample: blood. The source of these receptors is a girl aged 10 to 17 with multiple sclerosis.

This rearrangement joins TRBV29-1 to TRBJ1-2; unclear D gene. CDR3 length: 13 amino acids. V was cut by 4 bases and J by 7 bases, with 16 bases left in between. Germline V lookup: CDR1 SQVTM, CDR2 ANQGSEA. CDR3 sequence: CSVGGRLEGGYTF. The CDR3 DNA is TGCAGCGTTGGAGGGAGATTGGAGGGTGGCTACACCTTC.

The V call is TRBV5-5, the J call TRBJ2-3; 8 bases map to TRBD2. V was clipped by 4 bases and J by 1 base; unmatched bases: 8. The CDR3 runs 16 residues. Germline CDR1 reads SGHKS; CDR2 reads YYEKEE (reference sequence). The CDR3 DNA sequence: TGTGCCAGCAGCGCCGGGACTAGTCTTGGCACAGATACGCAGTATTTT. Protein sequence: CASSAGTSLGTDTQYF.